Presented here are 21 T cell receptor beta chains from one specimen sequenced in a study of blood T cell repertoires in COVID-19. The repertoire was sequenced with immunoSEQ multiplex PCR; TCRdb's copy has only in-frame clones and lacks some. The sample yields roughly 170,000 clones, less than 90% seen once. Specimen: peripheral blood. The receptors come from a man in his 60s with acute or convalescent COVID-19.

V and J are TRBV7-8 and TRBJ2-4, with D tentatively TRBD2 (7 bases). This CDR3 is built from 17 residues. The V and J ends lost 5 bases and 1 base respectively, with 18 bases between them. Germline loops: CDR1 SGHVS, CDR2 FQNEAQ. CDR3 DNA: TGTGCCAGCAGCCCGAAGGTGGGAGGGGGTGCCAAAAACATTCAGTACTTC. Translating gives CASSPKVGGGAKNIQYF.

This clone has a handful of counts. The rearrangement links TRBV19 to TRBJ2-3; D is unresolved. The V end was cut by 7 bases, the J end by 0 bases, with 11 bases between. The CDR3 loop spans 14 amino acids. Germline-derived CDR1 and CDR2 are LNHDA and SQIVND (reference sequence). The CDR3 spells CASKEQSSTDTQYF. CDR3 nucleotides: TGTGCCAGTAAGGAACAGTCAAGCACAGATACGCAGTATTTT. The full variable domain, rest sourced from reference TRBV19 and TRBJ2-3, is DGGITQSPKYLFRKEGQNVTLSCEQNLNHDAMYWYRQDPGQGLRLIYYSQIVNDFQKGDIAEGYSVSREKKESFPLTVTSAQKNPTAFYLCASKEQSSTDTQYFGPGTRLTVL.

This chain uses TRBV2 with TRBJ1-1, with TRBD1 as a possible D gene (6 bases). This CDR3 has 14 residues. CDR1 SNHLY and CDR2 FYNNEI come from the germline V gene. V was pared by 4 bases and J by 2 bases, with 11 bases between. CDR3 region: CASSVGGENTEAFF. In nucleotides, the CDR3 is TGTGCCAGCAGTGTAGGGGGAGAAAACACTGAAGCTTTCTTT. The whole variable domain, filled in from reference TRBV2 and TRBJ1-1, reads EPEVTQTPSHQVTQMGQEVILRCVPISNHLYFYWYRQILGQKVEFLVSFYNNEISEKSEIFDDQFSVERPDGSNFTLKIRSTKLEDSAMYFCASSVGGENTEAFFGQGTRLTVV.

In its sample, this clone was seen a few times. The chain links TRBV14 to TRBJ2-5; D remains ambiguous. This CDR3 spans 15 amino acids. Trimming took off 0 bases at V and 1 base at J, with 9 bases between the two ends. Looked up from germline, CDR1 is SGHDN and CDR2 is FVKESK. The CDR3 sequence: CASSQDWRLQETQYF. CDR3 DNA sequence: TGTGCCAGCAGCCAAGATTGGAGACTCCAAGAGACCCAGTACTTC.

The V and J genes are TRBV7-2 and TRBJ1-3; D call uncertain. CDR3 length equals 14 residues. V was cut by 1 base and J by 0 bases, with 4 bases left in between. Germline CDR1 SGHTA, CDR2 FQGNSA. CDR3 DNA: TGTGCCAGCAGCTTAGACAGCTCTGGAAACACCATATATTTT. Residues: CASSLDSSGNTIYF.

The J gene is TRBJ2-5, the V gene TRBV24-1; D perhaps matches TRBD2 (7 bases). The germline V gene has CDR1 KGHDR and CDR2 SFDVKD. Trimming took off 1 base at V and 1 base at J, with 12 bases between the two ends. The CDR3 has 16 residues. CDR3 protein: CATSDLGGGLQETQYF. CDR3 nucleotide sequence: TGTGCCACCAGTGATTTAGGGGGGGGCCTCCAAGAGACCCAGTACTTC.

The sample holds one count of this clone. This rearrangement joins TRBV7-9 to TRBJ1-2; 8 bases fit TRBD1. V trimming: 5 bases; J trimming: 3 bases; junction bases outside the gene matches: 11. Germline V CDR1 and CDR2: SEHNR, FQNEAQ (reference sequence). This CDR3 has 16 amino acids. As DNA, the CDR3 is TGTGCCAGCAGCGCGACTAAGGACAGGGTTGACTATGGCTACACCTTC. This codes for CASSATKDRVDYGYTF.

CDR3 loop: CASSLDRAAGNTIYF. In DNA form, the CDR3 reads TGCGCCAGCAGCTTGGACAGGGCCGCTGGAAACACCATATATTTT. The rearrangement links TRBV5-1 to TRBJ1-3; perhaps TRBD1 as D (6 bases). This CDR3 comprises 15 residues. Germline V gene lookup returns CDR1 SGHRS and CDR2 YFSETQ. V shed 0 bases and J shed 2 bases, with 9 bases lying between them. Full variable domain (rest looked up from reference TRBV5-1 and TRBJ1-3): KAGVTQTPRYLIKTRGQQVTLSCSPISGHRSVSWYQQTPGQGLQFLFEYFSETQRNKGNFPGRFSGRQFSNSRSEMNVSTLELGDSALYLCASSLDRAAGNTIYFGEGSWLTVV.

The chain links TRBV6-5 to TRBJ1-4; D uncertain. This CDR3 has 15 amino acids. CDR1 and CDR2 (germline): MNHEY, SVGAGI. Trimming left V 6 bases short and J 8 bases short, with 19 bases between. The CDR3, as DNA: TGTGCCAGCAGCACCCTTCTCGGGGAGCCAGAAAAACTGTTTTTT. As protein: CASSTLLGEPEKLFF.

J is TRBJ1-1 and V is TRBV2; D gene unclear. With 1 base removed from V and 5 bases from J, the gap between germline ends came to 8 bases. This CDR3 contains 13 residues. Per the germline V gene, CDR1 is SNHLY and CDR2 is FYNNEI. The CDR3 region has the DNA TGTGCCAGCAGTGAAGAAACGGTGACTGAAGCTTTCTTT. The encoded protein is CASSEETVTEAFF.

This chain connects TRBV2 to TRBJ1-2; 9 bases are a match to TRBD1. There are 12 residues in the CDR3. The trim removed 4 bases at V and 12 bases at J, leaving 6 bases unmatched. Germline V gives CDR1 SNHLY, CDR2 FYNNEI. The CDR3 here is CASSAGQGRHTF. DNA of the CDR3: TGTGCCAGCAGTGCCGGACAGGGGCGGCACACCTTC.

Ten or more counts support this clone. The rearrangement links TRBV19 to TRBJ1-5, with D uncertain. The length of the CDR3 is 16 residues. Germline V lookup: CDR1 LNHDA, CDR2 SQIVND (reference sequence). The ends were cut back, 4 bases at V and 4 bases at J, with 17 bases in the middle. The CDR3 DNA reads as TGTGCCAGTAGTAATAGGGTTGGGAGAGCAAATCAGCCCCAGCATTTT. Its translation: CASSNRVGRANQPQHF. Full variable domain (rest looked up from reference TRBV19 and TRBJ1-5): DGGITQSPKYLFRKEGQNVTLSCEQNLNHDAMYWYRQDPGQGLRLIYYSQIVNDFQKGDIAEGYSVSREKKESFPLTVTSAQKNPTAFYLCASSNRVGRANQPQHFGDGTRLSIL.

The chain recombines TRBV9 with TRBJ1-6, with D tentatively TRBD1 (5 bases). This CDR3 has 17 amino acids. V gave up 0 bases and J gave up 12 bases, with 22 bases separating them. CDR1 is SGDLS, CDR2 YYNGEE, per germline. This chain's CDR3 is CASSVGKGAALRGPLHF. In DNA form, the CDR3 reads TGTGCCAGCAGCGTAGGGAAAGGGGCAGCCCTTAGGGGACCCCTCCACTTT.

DNA of the CDR3: TGTGCCAGCAGCCGAAAGGGACAGACCCCCCAATCACCCCTCCACTTT. It translates to CASSRKGQTPQSPLHF. The genes are TRBV3-1 (or the pseudogene TRBV3-2) and TRBJ1-6; 7 nucleotides line up with TRBD1. From germline, CDR1 is LGHDT and CDR2 YNNKEL (reference sequence). This CDR3 comprises 16 residues. V lost 4 bases and J lost 10; bases outside the gene matches: 13.

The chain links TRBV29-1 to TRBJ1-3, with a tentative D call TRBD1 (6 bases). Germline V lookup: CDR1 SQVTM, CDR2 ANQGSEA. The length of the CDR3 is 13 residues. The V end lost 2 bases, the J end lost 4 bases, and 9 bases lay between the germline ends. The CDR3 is CSVERGKGNTIYF. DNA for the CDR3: TGCAGCGTTGAAAGGGGGAAGGGAAACACCATATATTTT.

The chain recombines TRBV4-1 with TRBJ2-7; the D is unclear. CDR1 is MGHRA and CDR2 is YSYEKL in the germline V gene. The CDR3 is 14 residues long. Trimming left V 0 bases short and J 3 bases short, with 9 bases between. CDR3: CASSQDHGSYEQYF. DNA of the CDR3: TGCGCCAGCAGCCAAGATCATGGCAGCTACGAGCAGTACTTC.

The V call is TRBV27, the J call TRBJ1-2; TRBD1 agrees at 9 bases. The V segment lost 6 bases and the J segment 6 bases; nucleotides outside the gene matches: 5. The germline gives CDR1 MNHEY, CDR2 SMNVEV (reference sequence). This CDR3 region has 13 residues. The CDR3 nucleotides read TGTGCCAGCAGCGACAGGGGGGTTAATGGCTACACCTTC. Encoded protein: CASSDRGVNGYTF.

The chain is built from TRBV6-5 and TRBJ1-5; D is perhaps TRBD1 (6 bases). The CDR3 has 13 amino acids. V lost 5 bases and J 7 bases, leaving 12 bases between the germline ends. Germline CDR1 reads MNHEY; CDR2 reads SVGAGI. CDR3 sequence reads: CASSIQGNQPQHF. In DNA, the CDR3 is TGTGCCAGCAGTATACAGGGAAACCAGCCCCAGCATTTT.

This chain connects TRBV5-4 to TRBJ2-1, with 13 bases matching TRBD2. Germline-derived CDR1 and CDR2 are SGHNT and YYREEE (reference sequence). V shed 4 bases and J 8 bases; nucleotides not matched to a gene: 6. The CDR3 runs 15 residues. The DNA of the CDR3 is TGTGCCAGCAGCCGTGGACTAGCGGGAGTGGATGAGCAGTTCTTC. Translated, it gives CASSRGLAGVDEQFF. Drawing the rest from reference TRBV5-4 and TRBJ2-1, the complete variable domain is ETGVTQSPTHLIKTRGQQVTLRCSSQSGHNTVSWYQQALGQGPQFIFQYYREEENGRGNFPPRFSGLQFPNYSSELNVNALELDDSALYLCASSRGLAGVDEQFFGPGTRLTVL.

In nucleotides, the CDR3 is TGTGCCACCAGCCCAATGGACAGGGAGGAGGGCTACACCTTC. It translates to CATSPMDREEGYTF. The chain has TRBV24-1 and TRBJ1-2; 8 bases fit TRBD1. Germline assignment: CDR1 KGHDR and CDR2 SFDVKD. The V and J ends lost 7 bases and 8 bases, in that order; junction bases with no gene match: 11. The CDR3 is 14 residues long.

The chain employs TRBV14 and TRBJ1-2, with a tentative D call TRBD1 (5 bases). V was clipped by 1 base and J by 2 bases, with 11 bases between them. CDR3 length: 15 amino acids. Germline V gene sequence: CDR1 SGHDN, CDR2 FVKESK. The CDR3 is CASSQGSGGNYGYTF. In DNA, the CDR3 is TGTGCCAGCAGCCAAGGTTCGGGGGGAAACTATGGCTACACCTTC.